This T cell receptor beta chain was obtained from a study of blood T cell repertoires in COVID-19. The CDR3 runs to 16 residues. V was trimmed by 0 bases and J by 0 bases, leaving 12 bases between them. The germline V gene has CDR1 GTSNPN and CDR2 SVGIG (reference sequence). The protocol was immunoSEQ multiplex PCR, while the TCRdb copy is restricted to in-frame clones and leaves out a portion. The sample lists under 350,000 clones; roughly 85% were seen once. The V and J genes are TRBV30 and TRBJ1-3; D gene ambiguous. The source is a human donor in a cohort sampled during active COVID-19. The source material was peripheral blood. The CDR3 protein is CAWSVLDSSSGNTIYF. The CDR3 coding sequence is TGTGCCTGGAGTGTACTTGACTCGAGCTCTGGAAACACCATATATTTT.